What follows are 29 T cell receptor beta chains derived from one specimen sequenced in a study of T cells in Graves' hyperthyroidism and ophthalmopathy (dated by TCRdb to the late 2010s). Preparation of the library involved multiplex PCR. Sequenced on an Illumina HiSeq 2000. The TCR beta CDR3 regions were amplified from the RNA transcripts. For the first round of RT-PCR on the TCR CDR3, the HTBI primer set was used together with the Qiagen OneStep RT-PCR kit. Through fastp at Q25 and MiXCR, TCRdb rebuilt clones from the public reads, retaining in-frame beta chains. Merged by CDR3 protein, the rows form single entries marked with the most common genes and DNA. This sample is represented by 550,000 to 650,000 distinct CDR3 sequences; 14% of them were singletons. The ten most abundant clones make up 5.8% of the sample. Material for sequencing was blood. These receptors all come from a woman aged 25 to 45 with Graves' hyperthyroidism that later progressed to Graves' ophthalmopathy.

At least ten counts were recorded for this clonotype. This chain connects TRBV11-2 to TRBJ2-3; no definite D call. CDR3 length: 15 amino acids. V lost 5 bases to trimming and J lost 5 bases, with 17 bases between them. Germline CDR1 and CDR2: SGHAT and FQNNGV. The CDR3 DNA sequence: TGTGCCAGCAGCCCGTGGTTAGGCGTGGGAGATACGCAGTATTTT. It is translated as CASSPWLGVGDTQYF.

This clonotype was detected only a few times. The V gene is TRBV24-1, the J gene TRBJ1-1; D call uncertain. Between the trimmed V and J ends, which lost 5 bases and 1 base, there was a span of 7 bases. This CDR3 region has 13 residues. Germline CDR1 KGHDR, CDR2 SFDVKD. This chain's CDR3 is CATSVGENTEAFF. DNA of the CDR3: TGTGCCACCAGTGTGGGAGAGAACACTGAAGCTTTCTTT.

This clonotype appeared many times. The V call is TRBV14, the J call TRBJ2-2; 9 bases match TRBD2. Germline loops: CDR1 SGHDN, CDR2 FVKESK. The CDR3 is 19 residues long. Germline trimming cut 0 bases from V and 4 bases from J; bases unmatched to any gene: 12. Written as DNA, the CDR3 is TGTGCCAGCAGCCAAGATCTCCCCCGAGCGGGAGGTCCCACCGGGGAGCTGTTTTTT. Translation: CASSQDLPRAGGPTGELFF.

A few counts support this clonotype. V gene TRBV9 combines with J gene TRBJ2-3; 14 nucleotides agree with TRBD2. The CDR3 sequence is 18 residues long. Germline assignment: CDR1 SGDLS and CDR2 YYNGEE. V lost 0 bases, J lost 0 bases, and 3 bases stayed unmatched. DNA for the CDR3: TGTGCCAGCAGCGTAGTTGGACTAGCGGGAGGAAGCACAGATACGCAGTATTTT. Translation: CASSVVGLAGGSTDTQYF.

This clonotype was recorded many times. This rearrangement joins TRBV3-1 to TRBJ2-3, with D hard to call. There are 13 residues in the CDR3. CDR1 is LGHDT, CDR2 YNNKEL, per germline (reference sequence). Trimming took 1 base from V and 1 from J, leaving 3 bases between them. CDR3 sequence: CASSQGGTDTQYF. CDR3 bases: TGTGCCAGCAGCCAAGGGGGCACAGATACGCAGTATTTT.

This clonotype turned up a few times. The rearrangement links TRBV6-1 to TRBJ1-1; D is unclear. The germline V and J ends were trimmed by 6 bases and 8 bases, with 10 bases remaining between them. The germline CDR1 and CDR2 sequences are MNHNS and SASEGT. This CDR3 has 11 amino acids. The CDR3 loop is CASRQLTEAFF. The CDR3 nucleotides read TGTGCCAGCAGACAGCTGACGGAAGCTTTCTTT.

There are many counts of this clonotype. The chain recombines TRBV20-1 with TRBJ2-3, with 8 bases that match TRBD1. Germline-derived CDR1 and CDR2 are DFQATT and SNEGSKA (reference sequence). Trimming took 5 bases from V and 4 from J; bases not matched to a gene: 11. The CDR3 contains 15 residues. CDR3 loop: CSAVPSDRAPDTQYF. CDR3 nucleotides: TGCAGTGCTGTGCCTTCGGACAGGGCTCCAGATACGCAGTATTTT.

The table lists this clonotype with many counts. The rearrangement links TRBV19 to TRBJ1-1; 7 positions match TRBD1. In germline, CDR1 is LNHDA, CDR2 SQIVND (reference sequence). The CDR3 totals 13 residues. V gave up 5 bases and J gave up 4 bases; unmatched junction bases: 4. CDR3 DNA sequence: TGTGCCAGTAGTGAGGAGGGGGCCACTGAAGCTTTCTTT. Translating it yields CASSEEGATEAFF.

The sample holds many counts of this clonotype. This chain joins TRBV11-3 and TRBJ2-1; no clear D gene. The CDR3 has 14 amino acids. The germline CDR1 and CDR2 sequences are SGHNT and YENEEA. Trimming stripped 5 bases from V and 6 bases from J, with 14 bases between. CDR3 DNA sequence: TGTGCCAGCAGCCGCAAACGGCCCCCCAATGAGCAGTTCTTC. It yields the protein CASSRKRPPNEQFF. Using reference TRBV11-3 and TRBJ2-1 for the parts outside the CDR3, the full variable domain is EAGVVQSPRYKIIEKKQPVAFWCNPISGHNTLYWYLQNLGQGPELLIRYENEEAVDDSQLPKDRFSAERLKGVDSTLKIQPAELGDSAVYLCASSRKRPPNEQFFGPGTRLTVL.

This chain links TRBV7-9 with TRBJ2-1, with 11 bases that match TRBD1. Germline CDR1 and CDR2: SEHNR and FQNEAQ (reference sequence). The CDR3 loop spans 17 amino acids. Trimming removed 1 base from V and 7 bases from J; junction bases left unmatched: 9. The CDR3 protein is CASSLGTGGPSANEQFF. The CDR3 DNA sequence: TGTGCCAGCAGCTTAGGGACAGGGGGCCCAAGTGCTAATGAGCAGTTCTTC.

Turning to this clonotype: With a much larger clone just one base away, this may be a read error. This CDR3 is CASSEGRDSTDTQYF. DNA of the CDR3: TGTGCCAGCAGTGAGGGGCGGGATAGCACAGATACGCAGTATTTT. This rearrangement joins TRBV2 to TRBJ2-3, with D tentatively TRBD2 (6 bases). This CDR3 is 15 amino acids long. Between the trimmed V and J ends, which lost 3 bases and 0 bases, there was a span of 10 bases. Germline loops: CDR1 SNHLY, CDR2 FYNNEI. The whole variable domain, filled in from reference TRBV2 and TRBJ2-3, reads EPEVTQTPSHQVTQMGQEVILRCVPISNHLYFYWYRQILGQKVEFLVSFYNNEISEKSEIFDDQFSVERPDGSNFTLKIRSTKLEDSAMYFCASSEGRDSTDTQYFGPGTRLTVL.

Many counts were recorded for this clonotype. The rearrangement joins TRBV7-8 to TRBJ2-5; D uncertain. V gave up 5 bases and J gave up 5 bases, with 15 bases separating them. Germline lookup yields CDR1 SGHVS and CDR2 FQNEAQ. This CDR3 comprises 14 residues. The CDR3 nucleotides are TGTGCCAGCAGCCTAGACAAGGCCGGGGAGACCCAGTACTTC. Protein sequence: CASSLDKAGETQYF.

This clonotype was seen repeatedly, ten times or more. The chain uses TRBV28 and TRBJ1-1; maybe TRBD1 (5 bases). V gave up 2 bases and J gave up 3 bases, with 10 bases separating them. Germline loops: CDR1 MDHEN, CDR2 SYDVKM. This CDR3 has 14 residues. The CDR3 DNA sequence: TGTGCCAGCAGTTTAGTGACAGCCCACACTGAAGCTTTCTTT. Its translation: CASSLVTAHTEAFF.

This clonotype was found many times. The chain links TRBV28 to TRBJ2-3, with D unclear. Per the germline V gene, CDR1 is MDHEN and CDR2 is SYDVKM. The CDR3 runs to 17 residues. V shed 6 bases and J shed 0 bases, with 19 bases lying between them. The CDR3 DNA follows: TGTGCCAGCAGACTCACTCGCCTCCATTTTAGCACAGATACGCAGTATTTT. Its protein is CASRLTRLHFSTDTQYF.

The chain is built from TRBV7-2 and TRBJ2-3; D remains unclear. This CDR3 region has 15 residues. The germline V gene has CDR1 SGHTA and CDR2 FQGNSA. Between the trimmed V and J ends, which lost 5 bases and 3 bases, there was a span of 15 bases. The CDR3 spells CASSPPWATTDTQYF. The CDR3 DNA sequence: TGTGCCAGCAGCCCTCCTTGGGCGACGACAGATACGCAGTATTTT.

This clonotype appeared a few times. The V and J genes are TRBV14 and TRBJ1-4; D gene uncertain. Germline CDR1 and CDR2: SGHDN and FVKESK. CDR3 length: 16 residues. V was trimmed by 4 bases and J by 2 bases, leaving 14 bases between them. CDR3 sequence (DNA): TGTGCCAGCAGCCTACACGGACCCCGGACTAATGAAAAACTGTTTTTT. Translating it yields CASSLHGPRTNEKLFF.

At least ten counts were recorded for this clonotype. V and J are TRBV20-1 and TRBJ1-5; maybe TRBD1 (6 bases). This CDR3 region has 13 residues. Germline-derived CDR1 and CDR2 are DFQATT and SNEGSKA (reference sequence). V was pared by 6 bases and J by 5 bases, with 14 bases between. CDR3 bases: TGCAGTGCAATCGGGACACCGGATCAGCCCCAGCATTTT. Residues: CSAIGTPDQPQHF.

This clonotype was observed at least ten times. This rearrangement joins TRBV20-1 to TRBJ1-2; 10 nucleotides match TRBD1. Trimming removed 5 bases from V and 5 bases from J; junction bases left unmatched: 5. CDR3 size: 13 residues. Germline V gives CDR1 DFQATT, CDR2 SNEGSKA (reference sequence). The CDR3 coding sequence is TGCAGTGCTTTGGACAGGGGGGGGTATGGCTACACCTTC. Protein: CSALDRGGYGYTF.

This chain links TRBV12-3 or TRBV12-4 with TRBJ1-5; tentative D call: TRBD1 (6 bases). The CDR3 contains 15 residues. V was shortened by 5 bases and J by 7 bases, with 18 bases between the two germline ends. The CDR3 DNA reads TGTGCCAGCAGTCCGATAGGGGGTTTGATCCAGCCCCAGCATTTT. Translating it yields CASSPIGGLIQPQHF.

This clonotype was seen a handful of times. A much larger clone lies one base from this, so it may be a read error. The chain combines TRBV24-1 with TRBJ2-5, with 9 bases aligning to TRBD1. The CDR3 sequence is 16 residues long. Germline CDR1 and CDR2: KGHDR and SFDVKD. The CDR3 sequence is CATSGSRTGDKETQHF. DNA for the CDR3: TGTGCCACCAGTGGAAGTAGGACAGGGGATAAAGAGACCCAGCACTTC.

This clonotype has ten or more counts. This chain joins TRBV6-1 and TRBJ2-2, with a possible D match to TRBD1 (5 bases). The CDR3 spans 13 residues. In germline, CDR1 is MNHNS, CDR2 SASEGT. V was pared by 5 bases and J by 7 bases, with 11 bases between. CDR3 sequence reads: CASSYPDSGELFF. The CDR3 DNA sequence: TGTGCCAGCAGTTATCCCGACAGCGGGGAGCTGTTTTTT.

This clonotype was recorded at least ten times. The J gene is TRBJ2-2, the V gene TRBV18; D is possibly TRBD2 (5 bases). Trimming took off 6 bases at V and 5 bases at J, with 13 bases between the two ends. Germline CDR1 reads KGHSH; CDR2 reads LQKENI. CDR3 length: 14 residues. This chain's CDR3 is CASSPAGGTGELFF. CDR3 DNA: TGTGCCAGCTCCCCGGCCGGAGGAACCGGGGAGCTGTTTTTT.

At least ten counts were recorded for this clonotype. The gene calls are TRBV11-3 and TRBJ2-5, with D unclear. Trimming left V 3 bases short and J 2 bases short, with 19 bases between. Germline CDR1 SGHNT, CDR2 YENEEA. CDR3 size: 17 residues. The CDR3 sequence: CASSFWYPVNSQETQYF. The DNA of the CDR3 is TGTGCCAGCAGCTTCTGGTATCCGGTTAACTCTCAAGAGACCCAGTACTTC.

The sample holds many counts of this clonotype. The genes are TRBV2 and TRBJ2-1; 7 bases map to TRBD2. After removal of 6 bases from V and 1 base from J, the junction contained 6 bases not matched to a gene. The CDR3 has 15 residues. Germline values: CDR1 SNHLY, CDR2 FYNNEI. DNA of the CDR3: TGTGCCAGCAGGGTTAGCGGGCCATCCTACAATGAGCAGTTCTTC. As protein: CASRVSGPSYNEQFF.

The chain joins TRBV24-1 to TRBJ2-3, with D perhaps matching TRBD2 (5 bases). Germline lookup yields CDR1 KGHDR and CDR2 SFDVKD. CDR3 length equals 15 residues. Trimming shortened V by 5 bases and J by 1 base, and 12 bases separated the two germline ends. The CDR3 region is CATSGTRLGTDTQYF. The CDR3, as DNA: TGTGCCACCAGTGGGACTCGGTTGGGCACAGATACGCAGTATTTT.

The chain combines TRBV30 with TRBJ2-1; the D gene is possibly TRBD2 (6 bases). The CDR3 totals 12 residues. The germline V and J ends were trimmed by 8 bases and 4 bases, with 12 bases remaining between them. Germline lookup yields CDR1 GTSNPN and CDR2 SVGIG (reference sequence). Written as DNA, the CDR3 is TGTGCCCGTTCGGGACTGTACAATGAGCAGTTCTTC. This gives the protein CARSGLYNEQFF.

For this clonotype: A clone one base away is much larger, so this may be a read error. The V gene is TRBV7-8, the J gene TRBJ2-5; possible D gene TRBD1, 5 bases. CDR1 SGHVS and CDR2 FQNEAQ come from the germline V gene. The CDR3 runs to 14 residues. CDR3 nucleotides: TGTGCCAGCGGCCGGACATCCCCACAAGAGGCCCAGTACTTC. Its translation is CASGRTSPQEAQYF.

Many counts were recorded for this clonotype. J is TRBJ1-2 and V is TRBV5-6; D may be TRBD1 (5 bases). CDR3 length equals 18 residues. CDR1 SGHDT and CDR2 YYEEEE come from the germline V gene. With 0 bases removed from V and 0 bases from J, the gap between germline ends came to 18 bases. CDR3 sequence (DNA): TGTGCCAGCAGCTTGGAGTTGGAGACAGCGACATCTAACTATGGCTACACCTTC. Amino acid sequence: CASSLELETATSNYGYTF.

This clonotype has ten or more counts. The genes are TRBV29-1 and TRBJ1-4; maybe TRBD1 (5 bases). From germline, CDR1 is SQVTM and CDR2 ANQGSEA. Trimming removed 7 bases from V and 1 base from J, with 13 bases in between. The CDR3 length is 14 residues. DNA for the CDR3: TGCAGCGCTCGCCGGGACCTAACTAATGAAAAACTGTTTTTT. It codes for CSARRDLTNEKLFF.